This entry lists 9 T cell receptor beta chains sequenced from one sample in a study of blood T cell repertoires in COVID-19. Data came from immunoSEQ multiplex PCR; TCRdb stores just in-frame clones and leaves some out. The sample includes around 150,000 clones, 75% to 85% of them seen just once. Source material: peripheral blood. The receptors were gathered from a human donor in a cohort sampled during active COVID-19.

The rearrangement links TRBV7-9 to TRBJ2-5, with a tentative D call TRBD2 (6 bases). CDR3 size: 13 residues. Germline lookup yields CDR1 SEHNR and CDR2 FQNEAQ (reference sequence). V lost 3 bases and J 9 bases, leaving 14 bases between the germline ends. The CDR3 region is CASSFSPGGPQYF. DNA of the CDR3: TGTGCCAGCAGCTTTTCCCCCGGGGGACCCCAGTACTTC. Complete variable domain (other parts from reference TRBV7-9 and TRBJ2-5): DTGVSQNPRHKITKRGQNVTFRCDPISEHNRLYWYRQTLGQGPEFLTYFQNEAQLEKSRLLSDRFSAERPKGSFSTLEIQRTEQGDSAMYLCASSFSPGGPQYFGPGTRLLVL.

The chain couples TRBV4-3 to TRBJ2-3, with 8 positions matching TRBD2. The CDR3 totals 18 residues. V was clipped by 0 bases and J by 1 base; unmatched bases: 9. Per the germline V gene, CDR1 is LGHNA and CDR2 is YSLEER. The CDR3 here is CASSQDPPSGGRTDTQYF. The DNA of the CDR3 is TGCGCCAGCAGCCAAGATCCCCCAAGCGGGGGCCGCACAGATACGCAGTATTTT.

The CDR3 region has the DNA TGTGCCAGTAGTATCTCGAGCTATGGCTACACCTTC. Its protein is CASSISSYGYTF. The chain combines TRBV19 with TRBJ1-2; D call uncertain. CDR3 length equals 12 residues. Germline CDR1 LNHDA, CDR2 SQIVND (reference sequence). The V gene lost 3 bases and the J gene lost 4 bases, with 6 bases spanning the gap.

In the case of this clone: Other nucleotide sequences from this sample produce the same CDR3. The V call is TRBV18, the J call TRBJ1-2, with no clear D. V was shortened by 2 bases and J by 3 bases, with 7 bases between the two germline ends. This CDR3 is 13 amino acids long. CDR1 and CDR2 (germline): KGHSH, LQKENI. DNA for the CDR3: TGTGCCAGCTCACCAGGGCAGGACTATGGCTACACCTTC. It yields the protein CASSPGQDYGYTF. Supplemented by reference TRBV18 and TRBJ1-2, the full variable domain reads NAGVMQNPRHLVRRRGQEARLRCSPMKGHSHVYWYRQLPEEGLKFMVYLQKENIIDESGMPKERFSAEFPKEGPSILRIQQVVRGDSAAYFCASSPGQDYGYTFGSGTRLTVV.

V and J are TRBV27 and TRBJ2-7; 7 nucleotides align to TRBD2. Germline values: CDR1 MNHEY, CDR2 SMNVEV (reference sequence). With V trimmed by 4 bases and J by 0 bases, 12 bases remained unmatched. The CDR3 contains 17 residues. CDR3 sequence reads: CASSSLPGGYLSYEQYF. In nucleotides, the CDR3 is TGTGCCAGCAGTTCCCTACCCGGGGGGTACCTCTCCTACGAGCAGTACTTC.

This sequence joins TRBV5-1 and TRBJ2-7; the match to TRBD2 covers 13 bases. This CDR3 has 14 residues. Germline V gene data show CDR1 as SGHRS and CDR2 as YFSETQ. J lost 6 bases, V lost 4 bases, and 4 bases had no gene match. This CDR3 is CASSGTSGRVEQYF. In nucleotides, the CDR3 is TGCGCCAGCAGCGGAACTAGCGGGAGGGTCGAGCAGTACTTC.

The V and J genes are TRBV7-2 and TRBJ2-7; 8 bases agree with TRBD1. The CDR3 is 15 amino acids. Unmatched junction bases numbered 12, after V lost 5 bases and J lost 6 bases. Germline V CDR1 and CDR2: SGHTA, FQGNSA. CDR3 region: CASSLTSQGAAEQYF. Here the CDR3 DNA reads TGTGCCAGCAGCCTTACTAGCCAGGGGGCTGCCGAGCAGTACTTC.

V and J are TRBV12-3 or TRBV12-4 and TRBJ1-5; D may be TRBD1 (5 bases). The CDR3 spans 13 residues. Trimming took 6 bases from V and 9 from J, leaving 15 bases between them. The CDR3 sequence: CASSKGRPGPQHF. The CDR3 DNA follows: TGTGCCAGCAGCAAGGGGCGGCCCGGGCCCCAGCATTTT.

J is TRBJ2-1 and V is TRBV10-1, with 9 bases identical to TRBD1. CDR3 length: 15 residues. V dropped 2 bases and J dropped 7; count of bases not matched to a gene: 6. The germline V gene encodes CDR1 WNHNN and CDR2 SYGVQD (reference sequence). CDR3 protein: CASSEPGQGKNEQFF. CDR3 coding DNA: TGCGCCAGCAGTGAGCCGGGACAGGGAAAGAATGAGCAGTTCTTC.